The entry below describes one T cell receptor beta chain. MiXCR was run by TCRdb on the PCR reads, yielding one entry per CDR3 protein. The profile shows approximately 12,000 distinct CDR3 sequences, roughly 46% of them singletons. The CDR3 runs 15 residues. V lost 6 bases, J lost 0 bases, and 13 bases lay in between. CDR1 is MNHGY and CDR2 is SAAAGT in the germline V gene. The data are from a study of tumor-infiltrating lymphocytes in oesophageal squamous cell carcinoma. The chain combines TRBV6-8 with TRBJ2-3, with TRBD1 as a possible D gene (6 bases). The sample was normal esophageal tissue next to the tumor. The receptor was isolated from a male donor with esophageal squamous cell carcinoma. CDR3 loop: CASSSTGASTDTQYF. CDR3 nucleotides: TGTGCCAGCAGCTCGACAGGAGCAAGCACAGATACGCAGTATTTT.